This entry describes one TCR beta chain. No antigen is known for it. Within one base of it there is no much larger clone, and no base qualities were kept. This specimen belongs to a study of shared clonotypes between healthy human individuals (dated by TCRdb to 2018 to 2021). Study-level background: The cohort comprised a couple of women and a few men aged 18 to 49 years. For each donor, three plates each were used for CD4 naive and CD4 memory, two plates were used for CD8 naive, and one plate was used for CD8 memory. Blood TCR repertoires of roughly five healthy adults were deeply sequenced to estimate repertoire size and the extent of clonotype sharing between individuals. To increase sequencing depth and limit assay-specific biases, TCR repertoire library preparation and sequencing were carried out by different laboratories using diverse techniques. Between about 0.8 and 8.9 billion PBMCs per donor were obtained by leukapheresis. Study-wide conclusions, independent of this receptor: Even with the large sequencing depth, rarefaction of the sorted-subset datasets indicated that sequencing was incomplete. Higher generation probabilities were observed for clonotypes shared by all four sorted-subset donors than for non-shared clonotypes. Larger estimated clonotype richness was generally found for naive subsets than for memory subsets. Based on pairwise subsampling, the degree of clonotype sharing among donors was expected to be affected by sequencing depth. When a handful of donors were compared, the shared fraction of clonotypes was about 5% for naive CD4, roughly 3.3% for naive CD8, about 2.4% for memory CD4, and approximately 0.4% for memory CD8. Because the study included a small number of donors, the genetic and exposure-history diversity represented was limited. Sampling was restricted to blood, and TCR repertoires in tissues likely differ from the TCR repertoires found in blood.

The donors were healthy, HIV-negative adults who had no recently reported acute infections or vaccinations. Only Caucasian adults living in Nashville, Tennessee, USA were represented among the donors. CD4+ T cells were enriched by magnetic negative selection, after which naive cells were positively selected on CD45RA and the negative fraction was taken as the memory subset. Blood was collected by leukapheresis, and PBMCs were isolated by Ficoll-Histopaque density gradient centrifugation and then cryopreserved in liquid nitrogen vapor phase. Analytical flow cytometry was used to check the purity and quantity of every magnetically sorted T cell population. Each sorted fraction had its genomic DNA isolated and then quantified by UV absorbance on a Nanodrop 2000c. TCR CDR3 regions were amplified from genomic DNA by multiplex PCR using the deep immunoSEQ assay. For each cell subset, the extracted genomic DNA was distributed evenly across all wells of several immunoSEQ 96-well plates, and each plate served as one replicate. For sorted subsets, about 210 ng of genomic DNA, equivalent to 25,000 to 35,000 T cell genomes, went into each replicate PCR. Purified libraries were quantified with a Qubit 3.0 fluorometer, sized on a Bioanalyzer 2100, and re-quantified with the KAPA Library Quantification kit. Every immunoSEQ 96-well plate was sequenced on a dedicated single-read 150-cycle Illumina NextSeq 550 flow cell. Turning to the authors' computational methods: Because the immunoSEQ output held only junctional sequences and lacked quality scores, the filtering could not match the filtering applied to full-length reads. Sequences were annotated with PyIR, a Python wrapper for IgBLAST v1.9, using IMGT germline references to assign V/J genes and CDR3. Any read was removed if the V/J assignment was weak (E-value above 1e-6), the CDR3 was missing, or the read contained stop codons, out-of-frame junctions, or ambiguous translated residues. V3J clonotypes were defined by identical inferred V gene, J gene, and CDR3 amino acid sequence. To compute the percentage overlap between repertoires, the number of shared unique clonotypes was divided by the size of the smaller repertoire. Three approaches were used to assess repertoire richness: RTK rarefaction, the Chao1 estimator, and Recon v2.1 estimates of unobserved clonotypes. Generation probabilities were computed with OLGA for all TCRbeta clonotypes obtained by the gDNA method from several donors. The source is immuneACCESS, and TCRdb retained only in-frame sequences with V and J called. Part of the clones is not carried over; for the studies checked, unresolved V genes explain less than half of this, and the remainder is unexplained. The V and J calls and clone size are taken from that table; D and trimming were inferred from the DNA. Within this sample are more than 550,000 clones, with approximately 77% of them counted one time only. The leading ten clones occupy more than 1.5% of the sample.

The CDR3 measures 14 amino acids from cysteine to phenylalanine. Just CDR3 DNA is preserved here, 42 bases in frame from base 1. In the germline V gene (reference sequence), CDR1 corresponds to LNHDA and CDR2 to SQIVND. Cut back by 6 bases and 2 bases, the V and J ends lie 12 bases apart. The V and J segments used are TRBV19 and TRBJ2-3; no D gene is confidently identified. Sequenced: memory CD4+ T cells sorted from blood. The meaning of the sample's cell subset or site label: CD45RA-negative fraction. The TCR originated in a woman aged 30 to 39 in good health. The CDR3 has the sequence CASRQRELTDTQYF. The bases read TGTGCCAGTAGACAACGAGAGCTCACAGATACGCAGTATTTT.